Shown below are 8 T cell receptor beta chains from a single sample sequenced in a study of cytomegalovirus exposure and HLA in healthy donors. Amplification used 60 Vbeta primers and 13 Jbeta primers. Assay: immunoSEQ multiplex PCR; the TCRdb copy retains only in-frame clones and omits some. The data show 120,000 or so clones, with around 85% seen just once and 6.2% held by the top ten. Specimen: PBMCs. These receptors were collected from a man aged 30 to 45 in good health and CMV-seropositive.

This clone has only one observation. The chain has TRBV4-3 and TRBJ2-3, with 8 bases that match TRBD2. The trim removed 0 bases at V and 5 bases at J, leaving 16 bases unmatched. This CDR3 spans 19 amino acids. Per the germline V gene, CDR1 is LGHNA and CDR2 is YSLEER. The CDR3 region has the DNA TGCGCCAGCAGCCAAGATCGCGCGGGGGGCCTTTCTTGGGGAGATACGCAGTATTTT. Protein: CASSQDRAGGLSWGDTQYF.

The sample holds a few counts of this clone. The chain uses TRBV6-1 and TRBJ2-7; weak D call: TRBD1 (6 bases). The CDR3 spans 14 residues. V dropped 10 bases and J dropped 4 bases, with 20 bases sitting between them. CDR1 is MNHNS and CDR2 is SASEGT in the germline V gene. The DNA for the CDR3 is TGTGCCACCCGGAAAGCGGCAGGGGAGTACGAGCAGTACTTC. The encoded protein is CATRKAAGEYEQYF.

The V call is TRBV9, the J call TRBJ2-2, with 7 bases fitting TRBD1. Germline CDR1 is SGDLS and CDR2 is YYNGEE. Losses at the gene ends were 6 bases for V and 3 bases for J; bases not matched to a gene: 14. The CDR3 is 17 amino acids. Here the CDR3 DNA reads TGTGCCAGCACCCCTTTCCCCTGGGACAGCTACACCGGGGAGCTGTTTTTT. It encodes CASTPFPWDSYTGELFF. The full variable domain, its missing parts supplied by reference TRBV9 and TRBJ2-2, is DSGVTQTPKHLITATGQRVTLRCSPRSGDLSVYWYQQSLDQGLQFLIQYYNGEERAKGNILERFSAQQFPDLHSELNLSSLELGDSALYFCASTPFPWDSYTGELFFGEGSRLTVL.

This rearrangement joins TRBV7-7 to TRBJ2-5, with TRBD2 identical over 7 bases. The germline CDR1 and CDR2 sequences are SSHAT and FNYEAQ (reference sequence). The CDR3 is 15 residues long. J was trimmed by 5 bases and V by 2 bases; bases with no gene match: 8. The CDR3 loop is CASSLNYVGGETQYF. The CDR3 coding sequence is TGTGCCAGCAGCTTAAATTACGTGGGAGGGGAGACCCAGTACTTC. The full variable domain, with the rest looked up from reference TRBV7-7 and TRBJ2-5, is GAGVSQSPRYKVTKRGQDVTLRCDPISSHATLYWYQQALGQGPEFLTYFNYEAQPDKSGLPSDRFSAERPEGSISTLTIQRTEQRDSAMYRCASSLNYVGGETQYFGPGTRLLVL.

The chain employs TRBV7-9 and TRBJ1-2, with TRBD1 as a possible D gene (6 bases). The CDR3 covers 13 residues. V shed 0 bases and J shed 8 bases, with 10 bases lying between them. Germline assignment: CDR1 SEHNR and CDR2 FQNEAQ (reference sequence). The CDR3 DNA is TGTGCCAGCAGCTTAGCCGAGCAGGGGGGCTACACCTTC. Translating gives CASSLAEQGGYTF.

The chain has TRBV7-6 and TRBJ2-1; weak D call: TRBD2 (5 bases). This CDR3 has 14 amino acids. Germline lookup yields CDR1 SGHVS and CDR2 FNYEAQ. Between the trimmed V and J ends, which lost 3 bases and 12 bases, there was a span of 18 bases. Written as DNA, the CDR3 is TGTGCCAGCAGCTTGTCGACGGCGGGTAATACGCAGTTCTTC. It yields the protein CASSLSTAGNTQFF. The entire variable domain, with the rest obtained from reference TRBV7-6 and TRBJ2-1, is as follows: GAGVSQSPRYKVTKRGQDVALRCDPISGHVSLYWYRQALGQGPEFLTYFNYEAQQDKSGLPNDRFSAERPEGSISTLTIQRTEQRDSAMYRCASSLSTAGNTQFFGPGTRLTVL.

The V call is TRBV19, the J call TRBJ2-7, with TRBD2 identical over 12 bases. J was trimmed by 0 bases and V by 6 bases; bases with no gene match: 6. Germline V CDR1 and CDR2: LNHDA, SQIVND (reference sequence). The CDR3 runs to 16 residues. The CDR3 DNA sequence: TGTGCCAGTAGACCTGGACTAGCGGGGAGCTCCTACGAGCAGTACTTC. This translates into CASRPGLAGSSYEQYF.

The rearrangement joins TRBV18 to TRBJ2-7; D perhaps matches TRBD1 (6 bases). This CDR3 region has 16 residues. From germline, CDR1 is KGHSH and CDR2 LQKENI. The V end was cut by 2 bases, the J end by 1 base, with 15 bases between. The CDR3 loop reads CASSPGRTGNSYEQYF. The CDR3 region has the DNA TGTGCCAGCTCACCAGGTAGAACAGGGAATTCCTACGAGCAGTACTTC. Combining the CDR3 with reference TRBV18 and TRBJ2-7 gives the whole variable domain NAGVMQNPRHLVRRRGQEARLRCSPMKGHSHVYWYRQLPEEGLKFMVYLQKENIIDESGMPKERFSAEFPKEGPSILRIQQVVRGDSAAYFCASSPGRTGNSYEQYFGPGTRLTVT.